This T cell receptor beta chain was identified in a study of blood T cells in healthy people across ages. Study results and limitations: Because sorting was not performed, PBMCs prevented conclusive naive versus antigen-experienced comparison. From one million sequenced T cells, diversity estimates were lower bounds.

Primed by a sample-barcoded 5' primer and a J-beta primer mix, a second PCR proceeded for about 7 to 12 cycles. Every individual sample yielded 2.5 million or more paired-end reads (each containing CDR3). TCRdb independently ran MiXCR on the 5' RACE reads; one entry per CDR3 protein. The table includes under 850,000 distinct CDR3 sequences, 30% to 45% detected once. On this clonotype: Its cognate antigen is unknown.

This CDR3 spans 13 amino acids. Trimming pared 0 bases from V and 10 bases from J, leaving 11 bases between. Source material: blood. V usage is TRBV12-3 or TRBV12-4 and J usage is TRBJ2-3; perhaps TRBD1 as D (5 bases). The sequence was collected from a man between 18 and 29 years old in good health. Written as DNA, the CDR3 is TGTGCCAGCAGTTTAGCGAGAGGACATGCGCAGTATTTT. Translating it yields CASSLARGHAQYF.